These 6 T cell receptor beta chains were sequenced from one sample in a study of shared clonotypes between healthy human individuals. The naive CD8 fraction comprised CD45RO-negative cells positively selected for CCR7 and excluded terminally differentiated effector memory CD45RA+ cells. Method: immunoSEQ multiplex PCR; TCRdb's copy keeps in-frame clones and lacks some. The data hold about 2.2 million clones, with 93% observed a single time. The sample taken for sequencing was naive CD8+ T cells from PBMCs. These receptors were collected from a young man in good health. Some clones in this sample may be carry-over from other donors' samples.

The chain joins TRBV27 to TRBJ2-7; no clear D gene. The CDR3 runs to 15 residues. Germline V gives CDR1 MNHEY, CDR2 SMNVEV (reference sequence). Trimming stripped 4 bases from V and 1 base from J, with 14 bases between. The CDR3 region has the DNA TGTGCCAGCAGTTCGACCAATTCTGGGTCCTACGAGCAGTACTTC. As protein: CASSSTNSGSYEQYF.

In its sample, this clone was seen once. The genes are TRBV6-6 and TRBJ1-5, with D hard to call. This CDR3 is built from 16 residues. Germline V gene lookup returns CDR1 MNHNY and CDR2 SVGAGI (reference sequence). V was trimmed by 5 bases and J by 6 bases, leaving 20 bases between them. The CDR3 DNA follows: TGTGCCAGCAGTAAGCCGCAAACAGTTGTGGGTCAGCCCCAGCATTTT. Translation gives CASSKPQTVVGQPQHF.

The rearrangement joins TRBV7-8 to TRBJ1-5; D may be TRBD1 (6 bases). V was shortened by 3 bases and J by 4 bases, with 13 bases between the two germline ends. Per the germline V gene, CDR1 is SGHVS and CDR2 is FQNEAQ. This CDR3 contains 15 residues. This CDR3 is CASSLTGGANQPQHF. CDR3 coding DNA: TGTGCCAGCAGCTTGACTGGGGGGGCAAATCAGCCCCAGCATTTT.

With respect to this clone: The identical CDR3 is also encoded by other nucleotide sequences in the sample. This chain links TRBV4-1 with TRBJ2-1; 11 nucleotides align to TRBD2. Germline V gene data show CDR1 as MGHRA and CDR2 as YSYEKL. The CDR3 extends over 17 amino acids. After removal of 0 bases from V and 1 base from J, the junction contained 2 bases not matched to a gene. The CDR3 DNA reads TGCGCCAGCAGCCAAGATCGGACTAGCGGGTCCTACAATGAGCAGTTCTTC. As protein: CASSQDRTSGSYNEQFF.

V and J are TRBV7-8 and TRBJ2-2; D is unclear. The CDR3 runs to 14 residues. V shed 0 bases and J shed 6 bases, with 8 bases lying between them. Germline CDR1 SGHVS, CDR2 FQNEAQ. CDR3 protein: CASSLALVPGELFF. In DNA form, the CDR3 reads TGTGCCAGCAGCTTAGCCCTCGTTCCCGGGGAGCTGTTTTTT.

The chain is built from TRBV11-2 and TRBJ2-1, with D unclear. The CDR3 is 16 residues long. V shed 5 bases and J shed 2 bases, with 16 bases lying between them. CDR1 SGHAT and CDR2 FQNNGV come from the germline V gene. DNA for the CDR3: TGTGCCAGCAGCACCAGTACGGGCTTGGCCTACAATGAGCAGTTCTTC. Its translation is CASSTSTGLAYNEQFF.